This TCR beta chain was recovered during a study of control samples from healthy donors and cancer patients. There are 13 residues in the CDR3. The ends were cut back, 0 bases at V and 3 bases at J, with 6 bases in the middle. Germline V gene sequence: CDR1 SGHRS, CDR2 YFSETQ. Assay used: immunoSEQ multiplex PCR; TCRdb lists only in-frame clones, some missing. Of roughly 80,000 clones in the sample, about 88% were seen once. This chain uses TRBV5-1 with TRBJ1-1; D gene uncertain. Sequencing was done on a sample of blood. This clonotype was sampled from a woman aged 45-60 years in good health. This CDR3 reads CASSLDGYTEAFF. DNA of the CDR3: TGCGCCAGCAGCTTGGACGGTTACACTGAAGCTTTCTTT.